The rows below give T cell receptor beta chains drawn from one sample of a study of T cell responses to AZD1222 COVID-19 vaccine. Data came from immunoSEQ multiplex PCR; TCRdb stores just in-frame clones and leaves some out. The sample includes about 130,000 clones, roughly 87% of them seen just once. Sequencing used peripheral blood, obtained on day 0 of AZD1222 vaccination. Receptor source: an adult in good health. CDR3s leave out the opening cysteine and the closing phenylalanine or tryptophan. Size values are once, few and many counts, or a class for expanded clones, and some rows have none.

size: few
V: TRBV29-1
J: TRBJ1-2
CDR3: SVVDRIYGYT

size: few
V: TRBV2
J: TRBJ1-2
CDR3: ASRRDRGIDYGYT

size: NA
V: TRBV27
J: TRBJ1-5
CDR3: ASSLSSQGAGQPQH

size: NA
V: TRBV9
J: TRBJ2-1
CDR3: ASSVAQGGGASSYNEQF

size: NA
V: TRBV6-1
J: TRBJ2-5
CDR3: ASSDEDCN

size: NA
V: TRBV27
J: TRBJ2-2
CDR3: ASSPFRGWAGELF

size: NA
V: TRBV5-6
J: TRBJ2-7
CDR3: ASSLGQGVVD

size: NA
V: TRBV5-4
J: TRBJ1-2
CDR3: ASRTGTGVYGYT

size: NA
V: TRBV11-3
J: TRBJ1-5
CDR3: ASSFGAEGGGDNQPQH

size: once
V: TRBV28
J: TRBJ2-7
CDR3: ASSLWTGATYEQY

size: NA
V: TRBV18
J: TRBJ2-7
CDR3: ASSPLRGANSYEQY

size: NA
V: TRBV3-1/TRBV3-2
J: TRBJ2-5
CDR3: ASSYPGQGRKTQY

size: NA
V: TRBV7-9
J: TRBJ1-4
CDR3: ASSLGTATNEKLF

size: NA
V: TRBV4-1
J: TRBJ2-1
CDR3: ASSQEGLRYREQF

size: NA
V: TRBV19
J: TRBJ2-3
CDR3: ASETGGSTDTQY

size: NA
V: TRBV20-1
J: TRBJ2-1
CDR3: SAPARNEQF

size: NA
V: TRBV5-4
J: TRBJ2-7
CDR3: ASSLWGRERSYEQY

size: NA
V: TRBV7-2
J: TRBJ1-1
CDR3: ASSLQAGAHTEAF

size: NA
V: TRBV5-1
J: TRBJ2-7
CDR3: ASSLRSSSLSYEQY

size: few
V: TRBV27
J: TRBJ1-6
CDR3: ASSSWTTVASGSPLH

size: NA
V: TRBV2
J: TRBJ2-1
CDR3: ASSAYNEQF

size: NA
V: TRBV27
J: TRBJ1-5
CDR3: ASSQTGLHQPQH

size: few
V: TRBV19
J: TRBJ2-7
CDR3: ASSPRTSAYEQY

size: NA
V: TRBV7-3
J: TRBJ2-2
CDR3: ASSFGGITGELF

size: NA
V: TRBV12-5
J: TRBJ2-7
CDR3: ASGFSKEGTPWGYEQY

size: once
V: TRBV18
J: TRBJ2-7
CDR3: ASSPEGGSYEQY

size: NA
V: TRBV12-3/TRBV12-4
J: TRBJ1-1
CDR3: ASRQLNTEAF

size: NA
V: TRBV24-1
J: TRBJ2-2
CDR3: ATSSLAGYTGELF

size: once
V: TRBV19
J: TRBJ2-3
CDR3: ASSPIAGGTDTQY

size: NA
V: TRBV5-1
J: TRBJ1-1
CDR3: ASSAGLTEGNTEAF

size: NA
V: TRBV24-1
J: TRBJ2-5
CDR3: ATSDTSRGTGSGETQY

size: NA
V: TRBV10-3
J: TRBJ2-5
CDR3: AISDGTQETQY

size: NA
V: TRBV5-4
J: TRBJ2-2
CDR3: ASSLASSGGTNTGELF

size: NA
V: TRBV7-9
J: TRBJ1-1
CDR3: ASSPGRGPEAF

size: NA
V: TRBV5-6
J: TRBJ1-2
CDR3: ASSPIQGAGYGYT

size: NA
V: TRBV10-3
J: TRBJ1-5
CDR3: AISEGNSNQPQH

size: NA
V: TRBV28
J: TRBJ2-2
CDR3: ASTGQNGELF

size: NA
V: TRBV28
J: TRBJ1-5
CDR3: ASSFGQVNQPQH

size: NA
V: TRBV10-2
J: TRBJ1-2
CDR3: ASSEGTGNLGYT

size: NA
V: TRBV18
J: TRBJ1-6
CDR3: ASSPDGYSPLH

size: NA
V: TRBV15
J: TRBJ2-3
CDR3: ATSRDLAGGTDTQY

size: NA
V: TRBV6-5
J: TRBJ1-5
CDR3: ASSLGGGQPQH

size: NA
V: TRBV15
J: TRBJ1-2
CDR3: ATSEVDRGNYGYT

size: NA
V: TRBV4-1
J: TRBJ2-7
CDR3: ASSQGQAGHGSYEQY

size: NA
V: TRBV13
J: TRBJ2-7
CDR3: ASSRRQGATEQY

size: NA
V: TRBV12-3/TRBV12-4
J: TRBJ2-2
CDR3: ASRLAGELF

size: once
V: TRBV11-2
J: TRBJ2-7
CDR3: ASSLDAQGPYEQY

size: NA
V: TRBV18
J: TRBJ1-2
CDR3: ASSEGQDYGYT

size: NA
V: TRBV6-5
J: TRBJ2-4
CDR3: ASRPRRNIQY

size: once
V: TRBV6-5
J: TRBJ2-7
CDR3: ASSHGQGNYEQY

size: NA
V: TRBV10-2
J: TRBJ2-2
CDR3: ASTGRRRGNTGELF

size: NA
V: TRBV7-9
J: TRBJ2-1
CDR3: ASSPRLDRGLHNEQF

size: NA
V: TRBV29-1
J: TRBJ2-5
CDR3: SVNRGIKTQY

size: NA
V: TRBV2
J: TRBJ1-5
CDR3: ASSLGANNRPQH

size: once
V: TRBV9
J: TRBJ2-7
CDR3: ASSVDPTGGAYEQY

size: NA
V: TRBV5-4
J: TRBJ2-2
CDR3: ASSPDSGPNTGELF